Sequencing of this TCR beta chain was carried out in a study of T cell repertoires in ileal Crohn's disease. The V gene's germline CDR1 is SGHDT and CDR2 YYEEEE. The CDR3 consists of 11 residues. V shed 4 bases and J shed 7 bases, with 9 bases lying between them. Described time point: proximal margin of the surgical specimen (macroscopically non-inflamed). This table comes from immunoSEQ multiplex PCR, and its TCRdb copy is limited to in-frame clones, with some not included. Altogether more than 5,500 clones are present, 75% to 80% being singletons, with the ten largest covering around 6%. Sequenced material: ileal tissue. The receptor was isolated from an adult with Crohn's disease. The chain has TRBV5-6 and TRBJ2-7; the D is unclear. Written as DNA, the CDR3 is TGTGCCAGCAGCCTACAAGGGGAGCAGTACTTC. It encodes CASSLQGEQYF.